The sequence of this T cell receptor beta chain was determined in a study of T-cell reconstitution after alpha-beta-depleted transplantation in children (dated by TCRdb to 2016 to 2017). For the wider study: T-cell immune reconstitution after TCRalphabeta/CD19-depleted allogeneic hematopoietic cell transplantation in children was quantitatively tracked in the study by means of TCR repertoire profiling.

Library generation was performed with PCR. These reads were obtained on an Illumina HiSeq 2500. Molecular barcoding was employed in the preparation of TCR libraries, with unique molecular identifiers being used to normalize TCRbeta repertoire quantification. TCRdb took the public reads, trimmed them with fastp at Q25, ran MiXCR for clone calling and kept in-frame beta chains. One record per CDR3 amino acid sequence lists the most common genes and DNA. Across this sample there are hundreds of thousands of distinct CDR3 sequences, with roughly 13% seen only once. The leading ten clones occupy about 0.79% of the sample. The junction carries 4 bases between V and J, which are trimmed by 4 bases and 1 base respectively. CDR1 and CDR2 are drawn from the germline V gene (reference sequence): DFQATT, SNEGSKA. Taken from cysteine to phenylalanine, the CDR3 has 12 residues. The sequence is cut down to CDR3 DNA, 36 bases in frame from base 1.

This clonotype was seen ten or more times. Its antigen remains undetermined. Within one base of it there is no much larger clone, and no base qualities were kept. The study at large found these results: Hyperexpanded clone frequencies declined over subsequent months; after one year, T-cell counts and TCRbeta diversity were mostly attributed to newly produced T cells. Apparently early alphabetaT-cell count recovery about two months after transplant reportedly relied on only several hundred rapidly expanded clones derived from non-depleted graft cells. In some patients, high TCRbeta diversity at day 60 was attributed to recipient T cells and intrathymic progenitors that had survived conditioning.

The treatment or condition label, read with the paper, signifies: allogeneic hematopoietic cell transplantation with graft depleted of TCRalphabeta T cells and CD19 B cells. Transplant recipients were children who received TCRalphabeta/CD19-depleted allogeneic hematopoietic cell grafts. The origin of this receptor is a girl aged 2 to 10 with congenital amegakaryocytic thrombocytopenia, due to receive a stem cell transplant. Recombination linked TRBV20-1 to TRBJ2-2, with the D segment identity uncertain. Sequenced here: PBMCs, sampled before TCRalphabeta/CD19-depleted stem cell transplant. The DNA sequence reads TGCAGTGCTAACAAGAACACCGGGGAGCTGTTTTTT. It encodes CSANKNTGELFF.